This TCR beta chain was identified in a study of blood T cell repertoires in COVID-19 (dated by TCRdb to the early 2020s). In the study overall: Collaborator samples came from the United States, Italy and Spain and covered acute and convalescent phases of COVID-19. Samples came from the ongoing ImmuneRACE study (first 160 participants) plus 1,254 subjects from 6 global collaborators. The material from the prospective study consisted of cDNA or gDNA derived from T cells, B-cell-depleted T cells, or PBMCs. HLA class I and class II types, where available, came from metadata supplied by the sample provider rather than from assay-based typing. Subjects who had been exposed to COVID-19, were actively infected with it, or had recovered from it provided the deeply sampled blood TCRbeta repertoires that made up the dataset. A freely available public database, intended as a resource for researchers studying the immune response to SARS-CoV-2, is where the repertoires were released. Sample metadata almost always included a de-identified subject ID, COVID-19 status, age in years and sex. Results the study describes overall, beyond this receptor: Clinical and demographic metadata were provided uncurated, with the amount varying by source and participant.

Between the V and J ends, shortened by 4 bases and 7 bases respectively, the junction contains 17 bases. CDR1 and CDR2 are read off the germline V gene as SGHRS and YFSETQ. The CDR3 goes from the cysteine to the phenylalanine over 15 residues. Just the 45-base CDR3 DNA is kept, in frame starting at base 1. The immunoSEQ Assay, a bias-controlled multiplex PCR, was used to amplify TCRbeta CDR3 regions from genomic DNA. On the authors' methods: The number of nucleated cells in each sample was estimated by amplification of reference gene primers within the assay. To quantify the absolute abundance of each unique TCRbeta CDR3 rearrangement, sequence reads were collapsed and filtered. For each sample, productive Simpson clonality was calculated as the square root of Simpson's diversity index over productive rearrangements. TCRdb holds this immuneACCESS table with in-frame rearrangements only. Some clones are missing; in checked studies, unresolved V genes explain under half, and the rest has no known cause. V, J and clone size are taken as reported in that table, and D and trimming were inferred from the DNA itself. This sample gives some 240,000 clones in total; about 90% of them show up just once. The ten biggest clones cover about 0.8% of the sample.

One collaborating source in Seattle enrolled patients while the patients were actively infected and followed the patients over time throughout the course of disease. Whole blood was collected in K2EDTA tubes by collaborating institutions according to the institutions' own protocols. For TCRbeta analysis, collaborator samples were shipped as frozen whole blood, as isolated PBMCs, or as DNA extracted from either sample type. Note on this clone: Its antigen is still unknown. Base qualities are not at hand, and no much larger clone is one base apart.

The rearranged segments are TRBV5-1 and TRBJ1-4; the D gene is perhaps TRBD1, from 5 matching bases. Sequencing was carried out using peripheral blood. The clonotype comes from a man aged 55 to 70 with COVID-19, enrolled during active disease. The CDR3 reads CASSDAGRGFEKLFF. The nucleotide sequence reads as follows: TGCGCCAGCAGCGACGCGGGGAGGGGATTTGAAAAACTGTTTTTT.